Below, 22 T cell receptor beta chains from the same sample are listed, as sequenced in a study of beta chain features in type 1 diabetes. Study results and caveats: The study found moderately but significantly shorter TCRB CDR3s in all four CD4+ subsets of Type 1 diabetes patients.

Their specific antigens are unknown. As every portion of the isolated RNA was reverse transcribed, the sequencing read expressed TCRB transcripts. The data were produced by immunoSEQ multiplex PCR, yet TCRdb's version contains in-frame clones alone and is incomplete. This repertoire shows about 640,000 clones, 9.5% to 15% found once; its top ten account for 0.095% to 0.15%. Input material: naive CD4+ T cells from blood. The receptors here all came from a man under 40 with type 1 diabetes.

The chain has TRBV7-8 and TRBJ1-5; unclear D gene. The CDR3 consists of 13 residues. Germline CDR1 SGHVS, CDR2 FQNEAQ. V dropped 5 bases and J dropped 2 bases, with 7 bases sitting between them. Written as DNA, the CDR3 is TGTGCCAGCAGCCCAAATGGCAATCAGCCCCAGCATTTT. It translates to CASSPNGNQPQHF.

The chain links TRBV5-4 to TRBJ2-1, with a possible D match to TRBD1 (5 bases). Trimming took 3 bases from V and 0 from J, leaving 10 bases between them. This CDR3 is built from 15 residues. The germline V gene encodes CDR1 SGHNT and CDR2 YYREEE (reference sequence). Here the CDR3 reads CASSWTQSSYNEQFF. CDR3 coding DNA: TGTGCCAGCAGCTGGACACAGAGCTCCTACAATGAGCAGTTCTTC.

Notes on this clone: Other DNA sequences within the sample encode an identical CDR3. The CDR3: CASSQDLNTGELFF. The CDR3 DNA follows: TGTGCCAGCAGCCAAGATCTAAACACCGGGGAGCTGTTTTTT. The chain has TRBV14 and TRBJ2-2; D is ambiguous. Looked up from germline, CDR1 is SGHDN and CDR2 is FVKESK. The CDR3 loop spans 14 amino acids. V lost 0 bases, J lost 2 bases, and 4 bases lay in between.

This chain connects TRBV18 to TRBJ2-5; D remains ambiguous. The CDR3 is 10 residues long. Germline-derived CDR1 and CDR2 are KGHSH and LQKENI. The V end was cut by 8 bases, the J end by 3 bases, with 4 bases between. The chain's CDR3 is CASGEETQYF. DNA of the CDR3: TGTGCCAGCGGTGAAGAGACCCAGTACTTC.

The V and J genes are TRBV4-3 and TRBJ1-5; maybe TRBD1 (6 bases). Trimming shortened V by 0 bases and J by 12 bases, and 12 bases separated the two germline ends. CDR1 is LGHNA and CDR2 is YSLEER in the germline V gene. The CDR3 is made up of 13 amino acids. CDR3 amino acids: CASSQERGVHQHF. The CDR3 DNA follows: TGCGCCAGCAGCCAAGAAAGGGGGGTCCACCAGCATTTT.

This clone has more than one count but fewer than ten. CDR3 DNA: TGTGCCAGCAGCACTAACCCTGGACAGGGTAAAGAGACCCAGTACTTC. This gives the protein CASSTNPGQGKETQYF. This chain connects TRBV28 to TRBJ2-5, with 8 bases matching TRBD1. The V and J ends lost 6 bases and 3 bases, in that order; junction bases with no gene match: 12. The CDR3 is made up of 16 amino acids. CDR1 MDHEN and CDR2 SYDVKM come from the germline V gene.

The chain employs TRBV5-4 and TRBJ1-4, with D hard to call. The germline gives CDR1 SGHNT, CDR2 YYREEE (reference sequence). The V end was cut by 9 bases, the J end by 0 bases, with 9 bases between. CDR3 length equals 13 residues. This CDR3 reads CATQLATNEKLFF. As DNA, the CDR3 is TGTGCCACCCAACTTGCAACTAATGAAAAACTGTTTTTT.

The rearrangement links TRBV5-1 to TRBJ1-2, with a possible D match to TRBD1 (6 bases). Trimming removed 0 bases at V and 7 bases at J, with 13 bases between. This CDR3 has 14 residues. Germline CDR1 is SGHRS and CDR2 is YFSETQ. The CDR3 spells CASSLVSGDRGYTF. CDR3 in DNA: TGCGCCAGCAGCTTGGTGTCAGGGGATCGTGGCTACACCTTC.

The J gene is TRBJ2-4, the V gene TRBV7-2; 16 bases are shared with TRBD2. Germline CDR1 reads SGHTA; CDR2 reads FQGNSA. The CDR3 spans 19 residues. V dropped 2 bases and J dropped 2; count of bases not matched to a gene: 6. CDR3 sequence: CASSLLGLAGGLPKNIQYF. DNA for the CDR3: TGTGCCAGCAGCTTACTGGGACTAGCGGGGGGGCTGCCCAAAAACATTCAGTACTTC.

The chain recombines TRBV5-6 with TRBJ2-3; D is perhaps TRBD1 (6 bases). Germline loops: CDR1 SGHDT, CDR2 YYEEEE. Trimming left V 4 bases short and J 1 base short, with 16 bases between. This CDR3 contains 16 residues. The CDR3 loop is CASSSPRTARTDTQYF. The CDR3 nucleotides are TGTGCCAGCAGCAGCCCTCGGACAGCTCGCACAGATACGCAGTATTTT.

This clone was recorded once. J is TRBJ1-2 and V is TRBV10-3, with D perhaps TRBD1 (6 bases). V lost 10 bases, J lost 3 bases, and 15 bases lay in between. CDR1 and CDR2 (germline): ENHRY, SYGVKD. The CDR3 contains 13 residues. In nucleotides, the CDR3 is TGTGCCACCACCGAACAGGGCCACTATGGCTACACCTTC. Protein: CATTEQGHYGYTF.

The chain uses TRBV4-1 and TRBJ2-5; 8 bases fit TRBD2. Germline V gives CDR1 MGHRA, CDR2 YSYEKL. CDR3 length: 17 residues. J lost 1 base, V lost 0 bases, and 7 bases had no gene match. CDR3 residues: CASSQDPQTSAQETQYF. In DNA form, the CDR3 reads TGCGCCAGCAGCCAAGATCCCCAGACTAGCGCCCAAGAGACCCAGTACTTC.

This clone was detected only a few times. The chain combines TRBV10-3 with TRBJ1-5; TRBD1 agrees at 9 bases. CDR3 length: 15 amino acids. The germline V gene has CDR1 ENHRY and CDR2 SYGVKD. V was clipped by 0 bases and J by 7 bases; unmatched bases: 4. CDR3 amino acids: CAISESGQGQQPQHF. CDR3 in DNA: TGTGCCATCAGTGAGTCGGGACAGGGCCAACAGCCCCAGCATTTT.

The V and J genes are TRBV2 and TRBJ1-6, with D perhaps TRBD1 (5 bases). Trimming removed 4 bases at V and 5 bases at J, with 12 bases between. CDR3 length equals 15 residues. Germline CDR1 reads SNHLY; CDR2 reads FYNNEI. CDR3 sequence reads: CASSAGTQNNSPLHF. CDR3 coding DNA: TGTGCCAGCAGTGCCGGGACGCAGAATAATTCACCCCTCCACTTT.

This clone showed up just a few times. This rearrangement joins TRBV9 to TRBJ1-2, with TRBD1 as a possible D gene (5 bases). Germline CDR1 reads SGDLS; CDR2 reads YYNGEE. Trimming removed 0 bases at V and 2 bases at J, with 20 bases between. The CDR3 extends over 18 amino acids. For the CDR3, the DNA is TGTGCCAGCAGCGTAGGTAGACAGCCCCTCAAATCCAACTATGGCTACACCTTC. Translation: CASSVGRQPLKSNYGYTF. Full variable domain (rest looked up from reference TRBV9 and TRBJ1-2): DSGVTQTPKHLITATGQRVTLRCSPRSGDLSVYWYQQSLDQGLQFLIQYYNGEERAKGNILERFSAQQFPDLHSELNLSSLELGDSALYFCASSVGRQPLKSNYGYTFGSGTRLTVV.

Only a few counts were recorded for this clone. The chain recombines TRBV4-1 with TRBJ2-1, with a possible D match to TRBD1 (5 bases). Germline V gene data show CDR1 as MGHRA and CDR2 as YSYEKL. This CDR3 contains 18 residues. Between the trimmed V and J ends, which lost 1 base and 4 bases, there was a span of 20 bases. The CDR3, as DNA: TGCGCCAGCAGCCAAGGGACGGGTCTGGTGGGGCTTTACAATGAGCAGTTCTTC. Amino acid sequence: CASSQGTGLVGLYNEQFF.

The rearrangement uses TRBV2 and TRBJ1-4, with D maybe TRBD1 (5 bases). This CDR3 contains 12 residues. Germline V gene sequence: CDR1 SNHLY, CDR2 FYNNEI. The V end was cut by 9 bases, the J end by 7 bases, with 12 bases between. The CDR3 loop is CASRAGTEKLFF. CDR3 coding DNA: TGTGCCAGTCGGGCGGGGACTGAAAAACTGTTTTTT. Full variable domain (outside the CDR3, taken from reference TRBV2 and TRBJ1-4): EPEVTQTPSHQVTQMGQEVILRCVPISNHLYFYWYRQILGQKVEFLVSFYNNEISEKSEIFDDQFSVERPDGSNFTLKIRSTKLEDSAMYFCASRAGTEKLFFGSGTQLSVL.

The CDR3 coding sequence is TGTGCCAGCAGCTTAGGGCCCGGGACAGCTAGCAATCAGCCCCAGCATTTT. This encodes CASSLGPGTASNQPQHF. The genes are TRBV7-9 and TRBJ1-5; TRBD1 aligns across 7 bases. This CDR3 is built from 17 residues. The germline gives CDR1 SEHNR, CDR2 FQNEAQ (reference sequence). V shed 1 base, J shed 0 bases, and the junction held 6 bases outside the gene matches.

This clone was counted between two and nine times. The chain carries TRBV27 and TRBJ2-7; 7 bases fit TRBD1. The CDR3 totals 14 residues. The germline V gene has CDR1 MNHEY and CDR2 SMNVEV (reference sequence). V was pared by 4 bases and J by 3 bases, with 6 bases of the junction left unmatched. The CDR3 spells CASSSRTGNYEQYF. The CDR3 DNA follows: TGTGCCAGCAGTTCCCGGACAGGCAACTACGAGCAGTACTTC.

J is TRBJ1-1 and V is TRBV28, with 8 bases matching TRBD1. Germline-derived CDR1 and CDR2 are MDHEN and SYDVKM. The CDR3 is 13 amino acids. The ends lost 4 bases at V and 10 bases at J; junction bases unmatched: 8. CDR3 amino acids: CASSSNTDRGAFF. The CDR3 nucleotides read TGTGCCAGCAGTTCGAATACCGACAGGGGAGCTTTCTTT.

This clone has just a few counts. The rearrangement uses TRBV7-9 and TRBJ1-4; 7 bases map to TRBD1. Germline V gene sequence: CDR1 SEHNR, CDR2 FQNEAQ (reference sequence). V trimming: 6 bases; J trimming: 6 bases; junction bases outside the gene matches: 10. The CDR3 length is 15 residues. CDR3 residues: CASSSTGTAHEKLFF. CDR3 nucleotides: TGTGCCAGCAGTTCAACCGGGACAGCCCATGAAAAACTGTTTTTT.

Only a few counts were recorded for this clone. The chain has TRBV7-9 and TRBJ2-4; TRBD1 agrees at 10 bases. The CDR3 is 18 residues long. From germline, CDR1 is SEHNR and CDR2 FQNEAQ (reference sequence). Unmatched junction bases numbered 8, after V lost 3 bases and J lost 0 bases. The CDR3 sequence is CASSFRDRGVLAKNIQYF. The CDR3, as DNA: TGTGCCAGCAGCTTCCGGGACAGGGGCGTTTTAGCCAAAAACATTCAGTACTTC.